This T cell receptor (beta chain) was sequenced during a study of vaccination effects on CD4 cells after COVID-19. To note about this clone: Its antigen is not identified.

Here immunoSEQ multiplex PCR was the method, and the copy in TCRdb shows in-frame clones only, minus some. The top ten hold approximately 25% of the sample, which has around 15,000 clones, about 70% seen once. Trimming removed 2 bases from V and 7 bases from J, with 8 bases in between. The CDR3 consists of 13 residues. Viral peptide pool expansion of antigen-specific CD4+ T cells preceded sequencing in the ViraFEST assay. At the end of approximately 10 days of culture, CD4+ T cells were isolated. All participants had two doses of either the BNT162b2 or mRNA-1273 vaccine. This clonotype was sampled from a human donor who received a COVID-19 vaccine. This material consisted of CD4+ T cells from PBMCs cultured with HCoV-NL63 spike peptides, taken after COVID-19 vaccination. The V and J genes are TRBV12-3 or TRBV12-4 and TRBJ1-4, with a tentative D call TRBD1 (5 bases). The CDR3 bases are TGTGCCAGCAGTTTAAGGACACTTGAAAAACTGTTTTTT. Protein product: CASSLRTLEKLFF.